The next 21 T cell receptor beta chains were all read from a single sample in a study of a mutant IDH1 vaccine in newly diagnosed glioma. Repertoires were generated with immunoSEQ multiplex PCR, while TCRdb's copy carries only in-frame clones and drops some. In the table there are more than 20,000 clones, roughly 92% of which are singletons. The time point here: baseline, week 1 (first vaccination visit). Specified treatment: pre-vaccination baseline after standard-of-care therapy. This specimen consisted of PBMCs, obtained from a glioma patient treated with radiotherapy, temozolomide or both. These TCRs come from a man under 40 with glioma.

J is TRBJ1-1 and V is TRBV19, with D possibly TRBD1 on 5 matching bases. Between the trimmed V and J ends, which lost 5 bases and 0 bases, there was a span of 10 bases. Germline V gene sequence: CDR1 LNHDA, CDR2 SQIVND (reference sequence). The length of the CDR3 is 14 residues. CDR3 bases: TGTGCCAGTAGTGTCACGACAGTGAACACTGAAGCTTTCTTT. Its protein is CASSVTTVNTEAFF.

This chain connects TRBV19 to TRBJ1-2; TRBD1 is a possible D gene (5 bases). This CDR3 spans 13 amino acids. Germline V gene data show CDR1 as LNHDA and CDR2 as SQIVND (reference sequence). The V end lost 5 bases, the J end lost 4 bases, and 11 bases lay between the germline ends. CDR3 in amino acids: CASSLQATYGYTF. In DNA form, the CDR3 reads TGTGCCAGTAGTCTACAGGCTACCTATGGCTACACCTTC.

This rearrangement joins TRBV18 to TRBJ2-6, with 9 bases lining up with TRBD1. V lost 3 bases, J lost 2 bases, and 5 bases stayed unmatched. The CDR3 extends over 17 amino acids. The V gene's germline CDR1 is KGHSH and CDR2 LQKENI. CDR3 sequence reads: CASSPDRGSTGANVLTF. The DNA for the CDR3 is TGTGCCAGCTCACCGGACAGGGGTTCAACTGGGGCCAACGTCCTGACTTTC.

The CDR3 nucleotides read TGTGCCATCCGGGACCGACGATCTATGAGCTCCTACGAGCAGTACTTC. Translated, it gives CAIRDRRSMSSYEQYF. The V gene is TRBV11-1, the J gene TRBJ2-7, with D possibly being TRBD1 or TRBD2 (5 bases each). From germline, CDR1 is SGHAT and CDR2 FQDESV (reference sequence). V shed 10 bases and J shed 0 bases, with 22 bases lying between them. The CDR3 has 16 residues.

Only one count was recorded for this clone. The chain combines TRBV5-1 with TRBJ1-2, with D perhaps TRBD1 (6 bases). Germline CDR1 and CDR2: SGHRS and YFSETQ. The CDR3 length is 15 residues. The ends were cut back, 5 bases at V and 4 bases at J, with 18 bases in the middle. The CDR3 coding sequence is TGCGCCAGCAGTGACGGGGACAAGGGGGGCTATGGCTACACCTTC. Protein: CASSDGDKGGYGYTF.

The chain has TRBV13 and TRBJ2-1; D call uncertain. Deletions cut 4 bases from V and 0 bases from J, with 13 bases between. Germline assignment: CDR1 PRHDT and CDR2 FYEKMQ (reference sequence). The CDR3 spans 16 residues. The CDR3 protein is CASSSRVGISYNEQFF. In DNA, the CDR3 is TGTGCCAGCAGCTCCCGTGTTGGGATCTCCTACAATGAGCAGTTCTTC. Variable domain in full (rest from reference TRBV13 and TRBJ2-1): AAGVIQSPRHLIKEKRETATLKCYPIPRHDTVYWYQQGPGQDPQFLISFYEKMQSDKGSIPDRFSAQQFSDYHSELNMSSLELGDSALYFCASSSRVGISYNEQFFGPGTRLTVL.

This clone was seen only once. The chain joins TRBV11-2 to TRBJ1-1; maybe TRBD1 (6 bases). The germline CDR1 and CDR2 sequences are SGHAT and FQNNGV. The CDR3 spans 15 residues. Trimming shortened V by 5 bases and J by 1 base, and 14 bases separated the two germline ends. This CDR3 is CASSPNRERNTEAFF. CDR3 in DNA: TGTGCCAGCAGCCCCAACAGGGAGAGGAACACTGAAGCTTTCTTT.

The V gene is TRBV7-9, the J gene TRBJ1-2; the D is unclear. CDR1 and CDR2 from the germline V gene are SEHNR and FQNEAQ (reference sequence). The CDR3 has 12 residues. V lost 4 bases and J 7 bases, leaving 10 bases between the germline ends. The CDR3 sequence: CASSSDVSGYTF. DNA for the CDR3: TGTGCCAGCAGCTCGGACGTCTCTGGCTACACCTTC.

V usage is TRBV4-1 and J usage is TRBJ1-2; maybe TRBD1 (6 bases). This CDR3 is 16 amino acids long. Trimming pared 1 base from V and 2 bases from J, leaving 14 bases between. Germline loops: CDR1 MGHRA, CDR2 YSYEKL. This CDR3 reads CASSQAFGQLNYGYTF. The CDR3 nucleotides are TGCGCCAGCAGCCAAGCCTTTGGACAGCTCAACTATGGCTACACCTTC.

In nucleotides, the CDR3 is TGTGCCAGCAGCTTAGAGGGAGTGAATAGCAATCAGCCCCAGCATTTT. Amino acid sequence: CASSLEGVNSNQPQHF. The V gene is TRBV7-8, the J gene TRBJ1-5; D gene ambiguous. Germline V gene lookup returns CDR1 SGHVS and CDR2 FQNEAQ. Trimming removed 1 base at V and 0 bases at J, with 10 bases between. The CDR3 loop spans 16 amino acids.

The CDR3, as DNA: TGTGCCAGTAGCCCAGGGCGGCCCTGGGGGAACAATGAAAAACTGTTTTTT. Translated, it gives CASSPGRPWGNNEKLFF. The chain links TRBV19 to TRBJ1-4; TRBD1 is a possible D gene (5 bases). V was shortened by 6 bases and J by 5 bases, with 22 bases between the two germline ends. CDR1 is LNHDA and CDR2 is SQIVND in the germline V gene (reference sequence). The CDR3 has 17 residues.

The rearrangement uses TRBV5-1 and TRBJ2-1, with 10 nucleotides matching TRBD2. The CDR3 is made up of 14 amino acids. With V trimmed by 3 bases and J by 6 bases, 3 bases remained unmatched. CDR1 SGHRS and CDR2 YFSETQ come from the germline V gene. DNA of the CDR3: TGCGCCAGCAGCTCGTCTAGCGGGAGCAATGAGCAGTTCTTC. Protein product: CASSSSSGSNEQFF.

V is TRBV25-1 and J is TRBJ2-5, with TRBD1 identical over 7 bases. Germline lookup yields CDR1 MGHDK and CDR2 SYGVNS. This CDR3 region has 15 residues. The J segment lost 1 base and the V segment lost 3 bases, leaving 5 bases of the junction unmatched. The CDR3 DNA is TGTGCCAGCAGTGATTTACAGGGGTTCCAAGAGACCCAGTACTTC. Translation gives CASSDLQGFQETQYF.

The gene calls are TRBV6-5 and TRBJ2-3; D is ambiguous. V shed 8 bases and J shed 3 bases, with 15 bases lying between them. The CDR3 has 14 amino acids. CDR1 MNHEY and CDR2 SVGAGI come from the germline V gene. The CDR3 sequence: CASSLRSRTDTQYF. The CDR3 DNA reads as TGTGCCAGCTCCCTTCGGAGTCGAACAGATACGCAGTATTTT.

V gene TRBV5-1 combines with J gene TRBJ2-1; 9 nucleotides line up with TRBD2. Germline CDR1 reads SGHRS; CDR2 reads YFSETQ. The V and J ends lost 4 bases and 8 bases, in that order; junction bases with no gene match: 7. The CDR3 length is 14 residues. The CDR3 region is CASSTRTSDDEQFF. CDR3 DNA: TGCGCCAGCAGCACCCGGACTAGCGATGATGAGCAGTTCTTC.

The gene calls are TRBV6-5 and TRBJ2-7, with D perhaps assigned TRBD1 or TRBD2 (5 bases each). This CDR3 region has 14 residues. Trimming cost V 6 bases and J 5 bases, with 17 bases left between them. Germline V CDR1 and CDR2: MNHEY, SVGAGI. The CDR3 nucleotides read TGTGCCAGCAGGGCCGGGACGTCGAAAAACGAGCAGTACTTC. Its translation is CASRAGTSKNEQYF.

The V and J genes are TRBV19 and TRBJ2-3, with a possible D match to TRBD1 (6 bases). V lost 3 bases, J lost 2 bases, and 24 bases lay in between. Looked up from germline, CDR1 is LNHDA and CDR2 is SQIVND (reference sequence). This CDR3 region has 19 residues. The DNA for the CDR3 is TGTGCCAGTAGTATGGGGGCAGGGCGGACATCGGCAACCACAGATACGCAGTATTTT. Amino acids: CASSMGAGRTSATTDTQYF.

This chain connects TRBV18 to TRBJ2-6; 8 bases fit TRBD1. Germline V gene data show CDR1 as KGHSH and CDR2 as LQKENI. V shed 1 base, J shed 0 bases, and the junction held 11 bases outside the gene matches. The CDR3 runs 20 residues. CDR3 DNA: TGTGCCAGCTCACCACGGGACAGGCTGACCCGTCTCTCTGGGGCCAACGTCCTGACTTTC. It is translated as CASSPRDRLTRLSGANVLTF.

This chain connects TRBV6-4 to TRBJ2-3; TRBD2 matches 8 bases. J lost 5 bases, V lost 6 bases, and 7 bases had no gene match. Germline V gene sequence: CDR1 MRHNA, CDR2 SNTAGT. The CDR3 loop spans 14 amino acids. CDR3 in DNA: TGTGCCAGCAGCGCAGCGGGAGATGAAGATACGCAGTATTTT. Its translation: CASSAAGDEDTQYF.

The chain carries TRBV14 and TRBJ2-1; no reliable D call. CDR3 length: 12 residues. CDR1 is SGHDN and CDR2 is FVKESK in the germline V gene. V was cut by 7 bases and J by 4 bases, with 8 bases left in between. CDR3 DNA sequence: TGTGCCAGCAAGGCAGATTACAATGAGCAGTTCTTC. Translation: CASKADYNEQFF.

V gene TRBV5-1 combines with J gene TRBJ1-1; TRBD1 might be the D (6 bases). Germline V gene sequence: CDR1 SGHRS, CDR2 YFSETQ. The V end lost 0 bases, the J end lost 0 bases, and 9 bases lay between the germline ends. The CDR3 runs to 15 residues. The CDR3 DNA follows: TGCGCCAGCAGCTTGGGAGGACAGATGAACACTGAAGCTTTCTTT. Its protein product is CASSLGGQMNTEAFF. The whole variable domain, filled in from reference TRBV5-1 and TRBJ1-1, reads KAGVTQTPRYLIKTRGQQVTLSCSPISGHRSVSWYQQTPGQGLQFLFEYFSETQRNKGNFPGRFSGRQFSNSRSEMNVSTLELGDSALYLCASSLGGQMNTEAFFGQGTRLTVV.